This T cell receptor (beta chain) was retrieved from a study of T-cell reconstitution after alpha-beta-depleted transplantation in children (dated by TCRdb to the mid-2010s). As for the study more broadly: The study quantitatively tracked T-cell immune reconstitution after TCRalphabeta/CD19-depleted allogeneic hematopoietic cell transplantation in children using TCR repertoire profiling.

General conclusions and limits of the study: About two months after transplant, the apparently early recovery of alphabetaT-cell counts reportedly depended on just several hundred clones that had expanded rapidly and came from non-depleted graft cells. Hyperexpanded clone frequencies declined over subsequent months; after one year, T-cell counts and TCRbeta diversity were mostly attributed to newly produced T cells. In some patients, high TCRbeta diversity at day 60 was attributed to recipient T cells and intrathymic progenitors that had survived conditioning.

Via the germline V gene, CDR1 is MNHEY and CDR2 SVGAGI. Its CDR3 holds 15 amino acids, cysteine through phenylalanine. The CDR3 DNA has 45 bases and is translated from base 1. Trimmed from V: 0 bases; trimmed from J: 4 bases; junction bases lacking a gene match: 4. The treatment or condition label here, explained by the study, means: allogeneic hematopoietic cell transplantation with graft depleted of TCRalphabeta T cells and CD19 B cells. Transplant recipients were children who received TCRalphabeta/CD19-depleted allogeneic hematopoietic cell grafts. Library preparation was by PCR. TCRdb names Illumina HiSeq 2500 as the instrument used. Molecular barcoding was employed in the preparation of TCR libraries, with unique molecular identifiers being used to normalize TCRbeta repertoire quantification. In-frame beta chains were kept once TCRdb had trimmed the public reads at Q25 with fastp and called clones with MiXCR. Rows merge per CDR3 protein into single entries with the most common DNA and genes. For this sample the table gives around 230,000 distinct CDR3 sequences, of which roughly 18% were detected only once. The ten most abundant clones make up about two fifths of the sample.

With regard to this clonotype: Its target antigen remains unknown. No quality values exist for individual bases; no much larger clone is one base distant.

The chain uses TRBV6-5 and TRBJ2-7, and 9 bases in between align with TRBD1. Sequences were derived from PBMCs, mostly from graft donor cells, sampled 360 days after TCRalphabeta/CD19-depleted stem cell transplant. The receptor's source is a male patient aged 2-15 years who had a stem cell transplant for acute lymphoblastic leukemia, so the T cells may come from the graft donor. The nucleotide sequence is given as TGTGCCAGCAGTTACTCCCTCGGGACAGGGTACGAGCAGTACTTC. It encodes CASSYSLGTGYEQYF.